This passage covers 6 T cell receptor beta chains from one sample sequenced in a study of patients and donors after allogeneic stem cell transplantation. TCRdb re-called the RT-PCR reads through MiXCR, storing one row per CDR3 protein. The sample consists of over 350,000 distinct CDR3 sequences, roughly 16% of them appearing once. Sequenced material: blood, either unsorted or a sorted T cell fraction (not recorded which). Receptors originate from a human donor who was either an allogeneic HSCT recipient or a stem cell or donor lymphocyte infusion donor (not recorded which). It is not recorded whose cells these are; they may come from a transplant donor.

The chain recombines TRBV5-1 with TRBJ1-3; D might be TRBD1 (5 bases). V was shortened by 4 bases and J by 2 bases, with 10 bases between the two germline ends. CDR1 and CDR2 from the germline V gene are SGHRS and YFSETQ. The CDR3 is 14 amino acids. The CDR3 coding sequence is TGCGCCAGCAGCATCCAGGGTACTGGAAACACCATATATTTT. It is translated as CASSIQGTGNTIYF.

The CDR3 protein is CASGFWTGGNQPQHF. The CDR3 bases are TGTGCTAGTGGTTTCTGGACAGGGGGTAATCAGCCCCAGCATTTT. This sequence joins TRBV12-5 and TRBJ1-5; 10 nucleotides align to TRBD1. This CDR3 contains 15 residues. Germline lookup yields CDR1 LGHNT and CDR2 FRNRAP. J was trimmed by 4 bases and V by 3 bases; bases with no gene match: 3.

This sequence joins TRBV6-2 or TRBV6-3 and TRBJ2-2; 10 nucleotides match TRBD1. V was clipped by 2 bases and J by 4 bases; unmatched bases: 4. CDR1 is MNHEY, CDR2 SVGEGT, per germline. This CDR3 has 16 amino acids. In DNA, the CDR3 is TGTGCCAGCAGTTACAGACAGGGGGCTGTCACCGGGGAGCTGTTTTTT. Translated: CASSYRQGAVTGELFF.

This clonotype appeared a few times. The J gene is TRBJ2-7, the V gene TRBV20-1, with a tentative D call TRBD1 (5 bases). Germline V gene sequence: CDR1 DFQATT, CDR2 SNEGSKA (reference sequence). The CDR3 is 12 amino acids. V was trimmed by 3 bases and J by 6 bases, leaving 12 bases between them. For the CDR3, the DNA is TGCAGTGCTAGTAGGCAGGGTAGCGAGCAGTACTTC. Translation gives CSASRQGSEQYF.

The chain links TRBV5-6 to TRBJ2-7; 7 bases map to TRBD1. Germline V CDR1 and CDR2: SGHDT, YYEEEE. The V segment lost 3 bases and the J segment 2 bases; nucleotides outside the gene matches: 11. The CDR3 length is 16 residues. The DNA for the CDR3 is TGTGCCAGCAGCTCCCTCCGGGACAGAGGGACCTACGAGCAGTACTTC. Encoded protein: CASSSLRDRGTYEQYF.

This clonotype was observed a handful of times. The rearrangement joins TRBV5-1 to TRBJ2-7, with 7 bases lining up with TRBD1. The CDR3 has 16 residues. After removal of 0 bases from V and 2 bases from J, the junction contained 8 bases not matched to a gene. Per the germline V gene, CDR1 is SGHRS and CDR2 is YFSETQ. CDR3 residues: CASSLATRQGAYEQYF. The CDR3 DNA reads as TGCGCCAGCAGCTTGGCCACTCGGCAGGGGGCCTACGAGCAGTACTTC.